This TCR beta chain was obtained from a study of blood T cells in healthy people across ages. Across the study: Through template switching, about one barcoded beta molecule was captured per two T cells, as measured in model experiments. Study-wide results and caveats: The recorded TCR beta diversity per million T cells decreased in a roughly linear manner with age. Donors of long life had a larger count of naive CD4+ cells and greater diversity than aged donors.

It was with a sample-barcoded 5' primer and a J-beta primer mix that a second PCR of roughly 6 to 11 cycles was run. Every single cDNA molecule received a tag from a template-switch adaptor with 12 random nucleotides. TCRdb passed the 5' RACE reads through MiXCR, listing each CDR3 protein once. The sample lists some 1.6 million distinct CDR3 sequences; roughly 32% were seen once. With regard to this clonotype: No antigen is known for it.

The CDR3 totals 15 residues. The V segment lost 1 base and the J segment 12 bases; nucleotides outside the gene matches: 10. Germline values: CDR1 SGHTA, CDR2 FQGTGA. Material for sequencing was blood. The chain employs TRBV7-3 and TRBJ2-1, with TRBD1 matching over 9 bases. The TCR originated in a young woman in good health. The CDR3 reads CASSLNPPGQGGQFF. The CDR3 nucleotides read TGTGCCAGCAGCTTAAATCCCCCGGGACAGGGAGGGCAGTTCTTC.